One T cell receptor beta chain is described in this entry. No antigen is known for it. There are 13 residues in the CDR3. V lost 6 bases to trimming and J lost 7 bases, with 10 bases between them. The germline CDR1 and CDR2 sequences are MNHEY and SMNVEV (reference sequence). This sample's time point: newly diagnosed GD, antithyroid drugs for less than 3 months. PBMC-derived RNA was used for the TCR library. The data originate from a study of regulatory T cells in long-lasting Graves disease. Findings of the study overall: Gene preferences differed: TRBV28, TRBJ1-2, TRBJ2-5 in persistent cases. Persistent Graves' patients possessed reduced TCR diversity relative to recently diagnosed ones.

Investigators prepared the TCR beta libraries by applying iRepertoire HTBI primers and Arm-PCR of CDR3 regions. TCRdb re-called the multiplex PCR reads with MiXCR, one entry per CDR3 protein. The table shows hundreds of thousands of distinct CDR3 sequences, with 16% occurring only once. This same sample was also part of a study on T cells in Graves' hyperthyroidism and ophthalmopathy.

The TCR sequence derives from a woman in her 30s with Graves disease. The V and J genes are TRBV27 and TRBJ1-6; D not certain. The material sequenced was peripheral blood mononuclear cells (PBMCs), taken at new diagnosis, from a patient treated with antithyroid drugs. The CDR3 reads CASSLPGNSPLHF. Written as DNA, the CDR3 is TGTGCCAGCAGCTTGCCGGGCAATTCACCCCTCCACTTT.